This T cell receptor beta chain was observed in a study of shared clonotypes between healthy human individuals. Profiled with immunoSEQ multiplex PCR; TCRdb holds only in-frame clones, not every one. The sample contains 500,000 to 550,000 clones, approximately 95% of which appear only once. CDR1 and CDR2 from the germline V gene are SGHRS and YFSETQ. After removal of 7 bases from V and 6 bases from J, the junction contained 15 bases not matched to a gene. This CDR3 has 16 amino acids. Input material: naive CD4+ T cells sorted from blood. The subset denotes: CD45RA+ positively selected. The chain combines TRBV5-1 with TRBJ2-1, with TRBD2 matching 8 bases. This receptor was taken from a woman between 25 and 40 years old in good health. In DNA, the CDR3 is TGCGCCAGCGCGGGTTGGCGGGAGGCGAGGGTCAATGAGCAGTTCTTC. The encoded protein is CASAGWREARVNEQFF.